This T cell receptor (beta chain) came from a study of blood T cell repertoires in COVID-19. Looking at the study overall: Italy, Spain and the United States were the sources of the convalescent and acute COVID-19 samples. The analysed material was cDNA or gDNA that came from T cells, B-cell-depleted T cells, or PBMCs.

The Seattle site enrolled patients during active infection and followed them longitudinally. J lost 12 bases, V lost 4 bases, and 7 bases had no gene match. The germline gives CDR1 SGHNT, CDR2 YENEEA. This CDR3 comprises 14 residues. Study processing details: Counts of nucleated cells, estimated from reference gene primer amplification, were obtained. The method was immunoSEQ multiplex PCR; TCRdb's version includes in-frame clones alone and lacks a portion of them. That table furnishes V, J and clone size, whereas the DNA furnished D and trimming. The sample lists 250,000 to 350,000 clones, roughly 84% occurring once.

The chain carries TRBV11-3 and TRBJ2-1; the match to TRBD2 covers 12 bases. The specimen was peripheral blood. This clonotype originated in a human donor with COVID-19, enrolled during active disease. The donor label of this sample is uncertain. This chain's CDR3 is CASSSQPSGGVQFF. CDR3 bases: TGTGCCAGCAGCTCCCAACCTAGCGGGGGGGTGCAGTTCTTC. Combining the CDR3 with reference TRBV11-3 and TRBJ2-1 gives the whole variable domain EAGVVQSPRYKIIEKKQPVAFWCNPISGHNTLYWYLQNLGQGPELLIRYENEEAVDDSQLPKDRFSAERLKGVDSTLKIQPAELGDSAVYLCASSSQPSGGVQFFGPGTRLTVL.